This T cell receptor (beta chain) stems from a study of CD8+CD57+ T cells in acquired aplastic anemia. It was genomic DNA that served as the template for profiling TCR beta VDJ and CDR3. TCRdb redid the calling of the reads with MiXCR, one entry per CDR3 protein. The sample lists over 250,000 distinct CDR3 sequences; 56% were seen once. For sequencing, patients were chosen who had shown expansion of CD8+CD57+ cells by flow cytometry. A severe acquired aplastic anemia diagnosis applied to all patients. Therapy had not been given to patients before blood sampling. General study points: Researchers reported that CD8+ Simpson's diversity was not significantly different in patients versus controls. Roughly 28 was the count of CD8+ CDR3 sequences that patients shared with controls.

V lost 6 bases, J lost 4 bases, and 10 bases lay in between. The germline gives CDR1 SNHLY, CDR2 FYNNEI. CDR3 size: 12 residues. Worth noting for this clonotype: No antigen is known for it.

The chain joins TRBV2 to TRBJ2-7; no reliable D call. Sequencing was carried out using sorted CD4+, CD8+, or CD8+CD57+ T cells (not recorded which) from PBMCs. The source of this sequence is a human donor with aplastic anemia. CDR3 sequence: CASRESGYEQYF. CDR3 coding DNA: TGTGCCAGCAGAGAAAGTGGTTACGAGCAGTACTTC.